This T cell receptor beta chain stems from a study of T-cell memory formation after mild COVID-19. Overall study context: Largely donor-specific sequence clusters came from two donors.

TCRdb recomputed calls from the 5' RACE reads with MiXCR, one row per CDR3 protein. The table includes 170,000 or so distinct CDR3 sequences, about 22% detected once. Deletions cut 5 bases from V and 0 bases from J, with 12 bases between. Germline CDR1 reads SGHVS; CDR2 reads FQNEAQ. There are 15 residues in the CDR3. The V call is TRBV7-8, the J call TRBJ2-3; a possible D gene is TRBD1 (6 bases). The sequenced material came from PBMCs or a T cell subset sorted from them (not recorded which). This TCR came from an adult woman who had mild COVID-19 (a few samples of this study predate the infection). Cell type and time point are not known. This CDR3 is CASSPIQGSTDTQYF. DNA for the CDR3: TGTGCCAGCAGCCCGATACAGGGAAGCACAGATACGCAGTATTTT.